The 27 T cell receptor beta chains below all came from one sample that was sequenced in a study of human T cells and chemical hapten exposure. TCRdb processed the RACE reads anew with MiXCR; each CDR3 protein has one entry. The data contain some 57,000 distinct CDR3 sequences, more than 9% of them singletons. Time point reported: patch test 2, 6 weeks after DPC sensitization. Treatment of the sample: therapeutic diphenylcyclopropenone sensitization with weekly scalp DPC. The sample in question was whole blood, obtained in connection with sensitization to the hapten diphenylcyclopropenone (DPC). The receptor set was obtained from a woman between 45 and 60 years old with alopecia areata. Some clones in this sample may be carry-over from other donors' samples.

CDR3 sequence: CSVRDRGLESPLHF. The CDR3 DNA follows: TGCAGCGTTAGGGACAGGGGGCTTGAATCACCCCTCCACTTT. The chain couples TRBV29-1 to TRBJ1-6; TRBD1 matches at 12 bases. V shed 5 bases, J shed 10 bases, and the junction held 6 bases outside the gene matches. The CDR3 extends over 14 amino acids. The germline gives CDR1 SQVTM, CDR2 ANQGSEA. The whole variable domain, filled in from reference TRBV29-1 and TRBJ1-6, reads SAVISQKPSRDICQRGTSLTIQCQVDSQVTMMFWYRQQPGQSLTLIATANQGSEATYESGFVIDKFPISRPNLTFSTLTVSNMSPEDSSIYLCSVRDRGLESPLHFGNGTRLTVT.

In its sample, this clonotype was seen a few times. V gene TRBV15 combines with J gene TRBJ2-5; a possible D gene is TRBD1 (5 bases). Trimming cost V 5 bases and J 10 bases, with 17 bases left between them. In germline, CDR1 is LNHNV, CDR2 YYDKDF (reference sequence). The CDR3 is made up of 13 amino acids. The CDR3 DNA reads as TGTGCCACCAGCCCAAGGGGCGGTGATGACCAGTACTTC. Protein sequence: CATSPRGGDDQYF. Full variable domain (outside the CDR3, taken from reference TRBV15 and TRBJ2-5): DAMVIQNPRYQVTQFGKPVTLSCSQTLNHNVMYWYQQKSSQAPKLLFHYYDKDFNNEADTPDNFQSRRPNTSFCFLDIRSPGLGDTAMYLCATSPRGGDDQYFGPGTRLLVL.

This clonotype came up many times. The chain combines TRBV6-2 or TRBV6-3 with TRBJ2-3; the D is unclear. The CDR3 sequence is 18 residues long. The V and J ends lost 0 bases and 2 bases respectively, with 18 bases between them. The germline CDR1 and CDR2 sequences are MNHEY and SVGEGT. The DNA of the CDR3 is TGTGCCAGCAGTTACTCGATTGACGACCGACCCTACACAGATACGCAGTATTTT. It translates to CASSYSIDDRPYTDTQYF.

The V call is TRBV3-1, the J call TRBJ2-7, with unresolved D. Trimming shortened V by 4 bases and J by 4 bases, and 14 bases separated the two germline ends. The germline CDR1 and CDR2 sequences are LGHDT and YNNKEL (reference sequence). This CDR3 comprises 14 residues. The CDR3 region has the DNA TGTGCCAGCAGCCCCCAACCGGGTGCGTACGAGCAGTACTTC. Its protein is CASSPQPGAYEQYF.

This clonotype was observed many times. V is TRBV6-2 or TRBV6-3 and J is TRBJ2-5; TRBD1 matches 7 bases. CDR3 length equals 18 residues. Per the germline V gene, CDR1 is MNHEY and CDR2 is SVGEGT. The J segment lost 3 bases and the V segment lost 2 bases, leaving 15 bases of the junction unmatched. CDR3 loop: CASSYRSGTEARKETQYF. For the CDR3, the DNA is TGTGCCAGCAGTTACCGATCCGGGACAGAAGCGCGAAAAGAGACCCAGTACTTC.

Note on this clonotype: Being one base from a much bigger clone, this may be a read error. This chain links TRBV20-1 with TRBJ1-1; unclear D gene. CDR1 is DFQATT and CDR2 is SNEGSKA in the germline V gene (reference sequence). CDR3 length: 11 residues. Trimming removed 4 bases from V and 0 bases from J, with 3 bases in between. The chain's CDR3 is CSAIVNTEAFF. The CDR3 nucleotides are TGCAGTGCTATTGTGAACACTGAAGCTTTCTTT.

The chain has TRBV12-3 or TRBV12-4 and TRBJ1-3; tentatively, D is TRBD1 (6 bases). The CDR3 runs 19 residues. Trimming removed 7 bases from V and 0 bases from J, with 25 bases in between. In nucleotides, the CDR3 is TGTGCCAGCATCCTTCCACTGGGACGGGGGCTTGGCTCTGGAAACACCATATATTTT. It translates to CASILPLGRGLGSGNTIYF.

The chain has TRBV7-8 and TRBJ2-1; D gene uncertain. The germline V and J ends were trimmed by 1 base and 6 bases, with 10 bases remaining between them. Per the germline V gene, CDR1 is SGHVS and CDR2 is FQNEAQ. This CDR3 has 14 residues. DNA for the CDR3: TGTGCCAGCAGCTTAGTGCCAGGTACCAATGAGCAGTTCTTC. Amino acids: CASSLVPGTNEQFF. The full variable domain, its missing parts supplied by reference TRBV7-8 and TRBJ2-1, is GAGVSQSPRYKVAKRGQDVALRCDPISGHVSLFWYQQALGQGPEFLTYFQNEAQLDKSGLPSDRFFAERPEGSVSTLKIQRTQQEDSAVYLCASSLVPGTNEQFFGPGTRLTVL.

This clonotype has a count of ten or more. The rearrangement links TRBV2 to TRBJ1-5; D ambiguous. The CDR3 covers 12 residues. V was pared by 5 bases and J by 6 bases, with 8 bases between. The V gene's germline CDR1 is SNHLY and CDR2 FYNNEI. The CDR3 nucleotides are TGTGCCAGCAGTCCCGACCGTCAGCCCCAGCATTTT. Amino acid sequence: CASSPDRQPQHF.

This clonotype was seen only a few times. The V gene is TRBV4-2, the J gene TRBJ2-3; the match to TRBD2 covers 8 bases. The CDR3 is 15 amino acids. Germline V lookup: CDR1 LGHNA, CDR2 YNFKEQ. Trimming removed 1 base from V and 4 bases from J; junction bases left unmatched: 4. The CDR3 loop is CASSQAGGPADTQYF. The CDR3 DNA reads as TGTGCCAGCAGCCAAGCGGGGGGGCCCGCAGATACGCAGTATTTT.

This clonotype occurred a few times. This chain joins TRBV20-1 and TRBJ1-1; no reliable D call. Trimming removed 3 bases at V and 1 base at J, with 9 bases between. The CDR3 is 13 amino acids. Per the germline V gene, CDR1 is DFQATT and CDR2 is SNEGSKA (reference sequence). CDR3 bases: TGCAGTGCTAGCGACGACCCGAACACTGAAGCTTTCTTT. This encodes CSASDDPNTEAFF.

Ten or more counts support this clonotype. The CDR3 DNA follows: TGTGCCAGCTCACCGACAGGGGTTGATTCCGAGCAGTACTTC. This codes for CASSPTGVDSEQYF. The genes are TRBV18 and TRBJ2-7, with 8 bases aligning to TRBD1. Germline-derived CDR1 and CDR2 are KGHSH and LQKENI. CDR3 size: 14 residues. V trimming: 3 bases; J trimming: 6 bases; junction bases outside the gene matches: 7.

This clonotype was seen at least ten times. The V and J genes are TRBV28 and TRBJ1-1; 7 nucleotides line up with TRBD1. The J segment lost 5 bases and the V segment lost 6 bases, leaving 12 bases of the junction unmatched. The germline gives CDR1 MDHEN, CDR2 SYDVKM. The CDR3 covers 15 residues. The CDR3 nucleotides are TGTGCCAGCAGCCTGATCAAAGGGGGCGGAACTGAAGCTTTCTTT. Protein sequence: CASSLIKGGGTEAFF.

This clonotype showed up many times. The chain joins TRBV27 to TRBJ2-3, with D tentatively TRBD1 (5 bases). V was cut by 4 bases and J by 3 bases, with 8 bases left in between. This CDR3 is 13 amino acids long. Germline CDR1 MNHEY, CDR2 SMNVEV (reference sequence). This chain's CDR3 is CASSSQGTDTQYF. The CDR3 DNA sequence: TGTGCCAGCAGTTCCCAGGGTACAGATACGCAGTATTTT.

The genes are TRBV18 and TRBJ1-5; TRBD1 might be the D (5 bases). The CDR3 has 16 residues. Trimming stripped 5 bases from V and 3 bases from J, with 17 bases between. Per the germline V gene, CDR1 is KGHSH and CDR2 is LQKENI. The CDR3 DNA reads TGTGCCAGCTCAGGTGGGATAGGGGCCTCCAATCAGCCCCAGCATTTT. It is translated as CASSGGIGASNQPQHF.

This clonotype was seen more than once but under ten times. The CDR3 loop is CASSSVLQETQYF. The CDR3 bases are TGTGCCAGCAGTTCCGTCCTCCAAGAGACCCAGTACTTC. The rearrangement links TRBV6-2 or TRBV6-3 to TRBJ2-5, with unresolved D. Trimming took off 4 bases at V and 1 base at J, with 7 bases between the two ends. This CDR3 region has 13 residues. CDR1 is MNHEY, CDR2 SVGEGT, per germline.

This clonotype was seen repeatedly, ten times or more. The CDR3 nucleotides are TGTGCCAGTACCCTCCGGGACACCGGCAATCAGCCCCAGCATTTT. It yields the protein CASTLRDTGNQPQHF. The chain recombines TRBV19 with TRBJ1-5; a possible D gene is TRBD1 (6 bases). The CDR3 is 15 amino acids. The V end lost 7 bases, the J end lost 2 bases, and 15 bases lay between the germline ends. Per the germline V gene, CDR1 is LNHDA and CDR2 is SQIVND (reference sequence).

This clonotype was seen only a few times. J is TRBJ1-6 and V is TRBV20-1; unclear D gene. The germline V and J ends were trimmed by 6 bases and 0 bases, with 9 bases remaining between them. The CDR3 length is 14 residues. In germline, CDR1 is DFQATT, CDR2 SNEGSKA (reference sequence). The CDR3 loop is CSAAQLSYNSPLHF. CDR3 bases: TGCAGTGCCGCTCAACTCTCCTATAATTCACCCCTCCACTTT.

The chain employs TRBV13 and TRBJ2-1; 8 nucleotides match TRBD1. This CDR3 has 18 residues. Per the germline V gene, CDR1 is PRHDT and CDR2 is FYEKMQ (reference sequence). The junction had 9 bases not matched to a gene; V was cut back by 2 bases and J by 0 bases. The CDR3 here is CASSLSTGTGISYNEQFF. In DNA, the CDR3 is TGTGCCAGCAGCTTATCCACCGGGACAGGCATCTCCTACAATGAGCAGTTCTTC.

The genes are TRBV11-2 and TRBJ2-3; a possible D gene is TRBD1 (6 bases). Per the germline V gene, CDR1 is SGHAT and CDR2 is FQNNGV. CDR3 size: 17 residues. Trimming removed 1 base at V and 0 bases at J, with 14 bases between. CDR3 nucleotides: TGTGCCAGCAGCTTAGTCGGGACAAGAAGGAGCACAGATACGCAGTATTTT. Its translation: CASSLVGTRRSTDTQYF.

The chain is built from TRBV7-6 and TRBJ2-1; 8 bases are a match to TRBD2. J lost 2 bases, V lost 3 bases, and 3 bases had no gene match. CDR3 length: 15 amino acids. In germline, CDR1 is SGHVS, CDR2 FNYEAQ. In nucleotides, the CDR3 is TGTGCCAGCAGCTTGGCGGGGGGTACCTACAATGAGCAGTTCTTC. Protein: CASSLAGGTYNEQFF.

This clonotype occurred a few times. The chain carries TRBV6-2 or TRBV6-3 and TRBJ2-3, with TRBD1 as a possible D gene (6 bases). Per the germline V gene, CDR1 is MNHEY and CDR2 is SVGEGT. Trimming took off 6 bases at V and 4 bases at J, with 20 bases between the two ends. The CDR3 runs 16 residues. CDR3 sequence: CASRAGGVAVADTQYF. The CDR3 DNA reads TGTGCCAGCAGGGCTGGGGGCGTGGCGGTGGCAGATACGCAGTATTTT.

In its sample, this clonotype was seen a few times. The V gene is TRBV5-1, the J gene TRBJ2-1, with D unclear. Germline lookup yields CDR1 SGHRS and CDR2 YFSETQ. The germline V and J ends were trimmed by 0 bases and 0 bases, with 13 bases remaining between them. This CDR3 region has 17 residues. The CDR3 nucleotides read TGCGCCAGCAGCTTGGGAAGTTACTCGAGCTCCTACAATGAGCAGTTCTTC. Translating it yields CASSLGSYSSSYNEQFF.

This clonotype has at least ten counts. The chain uses TRBV4-1 and TRBJ2-5, with D perhaps TRBD1 or TRBD2 (5 bases each). The CDR3 length is 15 residues. Germline assignment: CDR1 MGHRA and CDR2 YSYEKL. The ends were cut back, 1 base at V and 1 base at J, with 10 bases in the middle. This CDR3 is CASSQVWGSQETQYF. As DNA, the CDR3 is TGCGCCAGCAGCCAAGTATGGGGGAGCCAAGAGACCCAGTACTTC.

The table lists this clonotype with a few counts. V is TRBV11-2 and J is TRBJ2-6; D unclear. The germline gives CDR1 SGHAT, CDR2 FQNNGV. The CDR3 totals 15 residues. V was cut by 5 bases and J by 0 bases, with 8 bases left in between. CDR3 DNA: TGTGCCAGCAGCGATTCAGTCTCTGGGGCCAACGTCCTGACTTTC. Its translation: CASSDSVSGANVLTF. Full variable domain (outside the CDR3, taken from reference TRBV11-2 and TRBJ2-6): EAGVAQSPRYKIIEKRQSVAFWCNPISGHATLYWYQQILGQGPKLLIQFQNNGVVDDSQLPKDRFSAERLKGVDSTLKIQPAKLEDSAVYLCASSDSVSGANVLTFGAGSRLTVL.

This clonotype came up many times. DNA of the CDR3: TGCGCCAGCAGCCCCGAACAGGGGGCGAGCAATCAGCCCCAGCATTTT. This gives the protein CASSPEQGASNQPQHF. The chain combines TRBV4-1 with TRBJ1-5, with 9 bases lining up with TRBD1. The length of the CDR3 is 16 residues. The V gene's germline CDR1 is MGHRA and CDR2 YSYEKL. V lost 4 bases, J lost 1 base, and 5 bases stayed unmatched.

There are many counts of this clonotype. This chain joins TRBV4-1 and TRBJ2-7; 9 bases match TRBD1. The trim removed 3 bases at V and 5 bases at J, leaving 2 bases unmatched. Germline CDR1 MGHRA, CDR2 YSYEKL. The CDR3 runs 13 residues. The CDR3 here is CASSQGTGHEQYF. CDR3 bases: TGCGCCAGCAGCCAGGGGACAGGGCACGAGCAGTACTTC.